This TCR beta chain is drawn from a study of T cell responses to AZD1222 COVID-19 vaccine. CDR3 length: 14 residues. CDR1 is SEHNR, CDR2 FQNEAQ, per germline (reference sequence). Trimming shortened V by 5 bases and J by 3 bases, and 13 bases separated the two germline ends. As for this clone: Its antigen is undetermined.

Study observations and caveats: At baseline, seropositivity was found in only six AZD1222 recipients.

Profiling relied on immunoSEQ multiplex PCR, and the TCRdb table lists in-frame clones only, not all of them. The sample has about 53,000 clones, about 81% seen once; the top ten hold 27%. The clonotype comes from an adult in good health. The source material was peripheral blood, sampled on day 0 of AZD1222 vaccination. The chain carries TRBV7-9 and TRBJ1-1; TRBD1 is a possible D gene (6 bases). The CDR3 nucleotides are TGTGCCAGCAGCCCCTCGGGGGGCTACACTGAAGCTTTCTTT. Translation gives CASSPSGGYTEAFF.